The 11 T cell receptor beta chains listed next were all sequenced from one sample in a study of shared clonotypes between healthy human individuals. TCRdb's table, derived via immunoSEQ multiplex PCR, lists solely in-frame clones and lacks some. The sample gives 2 million to 2.5 million clones, 92% of which show up once; approximately 0.39% is in the top ten. Sequencing used naive CD4+ T cells from PBMCs. Specified subset: CD45RA+ positively selected. The receptors were gathered from a young man in good health. Some clones in this sample may be carry-over from other donors' samples.

The V gene is TRBV6-1, the J gene TRBJ2-6; no firm D call. The germline CDR1 and CDR2 sequences are MNHNS and SASEGT. The CDR3 is made up of 15 amino acids. V shed 6 bases and J shed 4 bases, with 13 bases lying between them. The CDR3 loop reads CASSPRGPGANVLTF. CDR3 in DNA: TGTGCCAGCAGCCCGCGCGGACCCGGGGCCAACGTCCTGACTTTC.

The sample holds one count of this clone. Other DNA sequences in the same sample also yield this CDR3. This chain joins TRBV18 and TRBJ2-5, with 11 bases aligning to TRBD1. V lost 3 bases, J lost 4 bases, and 4 bases stayed unmatched. Germline CDR1 reads KGHSH; CDR2 reads LQKENI. This CDR3 is 15 amino acids long. The CDR3, as DNA: TGTGCCAGCTCACCCGGACAGGGGGCGGGAGAGACCCAGTACTTC. The encoded protein is CASSPGQGAGETQYF. Variable domain in full (rest from reference TRBV18 and TRBJ2-5): NAGVMQNPRHLVRRRGQEARLRCSPMKGHSHVYWYRQLPEEGLKFMVYLQKENIIDESGMPKERFSAEFPKEGPSILRIQQVVRGDSAAYFCASSPGQGAGETQYFGPGTRLLVL.

The chain joins TRBV11-3 to TRBJ2-4; TRBD1 aligns across 8 bases. This CDR3 comprises 14 residues. V dropped 6 bases and J dropped 7; count of bases not matched to a gene: 8. In germline, CDR1 is SGHNT, CDR2 YENEEA. In nucleotides, the CDR3 is TGTGCCAGCAGTTCAGGGGGCTACGAGAACATTCAGTACTTC. Its protein is CASSSGGYENIQYF.

The rearrangement joins TRBV14 to TRBJ2-5, with 11 positions matching TRBD2. With V trimmed by 0 bases and J by 2 bases, 5 bases remained unmatched. This CDR3 is 17 amino acids long. The V gene's germline CDR1 is SGHDN and CDR2 FVKESK. The CDR3 DNA reads TGTGCCAGCAGCCAAGAATATGGGACTAGCGGACAAGAGACCCAGTACTTC. This gives the protein CASSQEYGTSGQETQYF.

J is TRBJ2-1 and V is TRBV5-4; D perhaps matches TRBD2 (6 bases). With 4 bases removed from V and 5 bases from J, the gap between germline ends came to 13 bases. Germline V lookup: CDR1 SGHNT, CDR2 YYREEE (reference sequence). This CDR3 is built from 14 residues. CDR3 in amino acids: CASSPQLADNEQFF. The DNA for the CDR3 is TGTGCCAGCAGCCCTCAACTAGCTGACAATGAGCAGTTCTTC.

The chain has TRBV4-2 and TRBJ2-7; 8 bases are a match to TRBD2. CDR3 length equals 16 residues. Looked up from germline, CDR1 is LGHNA and CDR2 is YNFKEQ. V shed 5 bases and J 0 bases; nucleotides not matched to a gene: 9. The CDR3 loop reads CASSERLAPSSYEQYF. CDR3 bases: TGTGCCAGCAGCGAGCGACTAGCGCCGAGCTCCTACGAGCAGTACTTC.

The V call is TRBV5-4, the J call TRBJ2-2; no firm D call. This CDR3 is built from 14 residues. The germline CDR1 and CDR2 sequences are SGHNT and YYREEE (reference sequence). V was cut by 3 bases and J by 7 bases, with 13 bases left in between. The CDR3 sequence is CASSYPSRNGELFF. In nucleotides, the CDR3 is TGTGCCAGCAGCTACCCAAGTCGGAACGGGGAGCTGTTTTTT.

The chain carries TRBV15 and TRBJ2-1; D may be TRBD2 (6 bases). This CDR3 contains 16 residues. Germline V gene sequence: CDR1 LNHNV, CDR2 YYDKDF (reference sequence). The germline V and J ends were trimmed by 2 bases and 2 bases, with 13 bases remaining between them. CDR3 sequence: CATSRFLASTYNEQFF. CDR3 coding DNA: TGTGCCACCAGCAGATTTCTAGCGTCTACCTACAATGAGCAGTTCTTC.

The chain recombines TRBV5-1 with TRBJ1-1; D not resolved. The germline V gene has CDR1 SGHRS and CDR2 YFSETQ. The CDR3 runs to 16 residues. The V end lost 0 bases, the J end lost 4 bases, and 16 bases lay between the germline ends. The CDR3 DNA follows: TGCGCCAGCAGCTTGGCCCGTCTAGGCCCGGGCACTGAAGCTTTCTTT. Its protein product is CASSLARLGPGTEAFF.

V is TRBV30 and J is TRBJ1-1, with D possibly TRBD1 on 6 matching bases. Trimming left V 8 bases short and J 6 bases short, with 28 bases between. The CDR3 runs to 16 residues. CDR1 is GTSNPN and CDR2 is SVGIG in the germline V gene (reference sequence). CDR3 coding DNA: TGTGCCGGATTCCCCAGGGGTCCGGGCCGACGATCTGAAGCTTTCTTT. This translates into CAGFPRGPGRRSEAFF.

This clone was found once. The chain uses TRBV2 and TRBJ2-7, with no clear D. Trimming removed 6 bases from V and 2 bases from J, with 8 bases in between. This CDR3 is built from 12 residues. Germline V lookup: CDR1 SNHLY, CDR2 FYNNEI. The CDR3 DNA is TGTGCCAGCAGGGAGAGCCCCTACGAGCAGTACTTC. Translated, it gives CASRESPYEQYF.